This TCR beta chain was documented in a study of blood T cell repertoires in COVID-19. Overall study: Donors in the United States, Italy and Spain gave samples during acute or convalescent COVID-19. Nucleic acid was either cDNA or gDNA, and it came from T cells, B-cell-depleted T cells, or PBMCs.

Original handling: Amplifying reference gene primers gave estimates of nucleated cell counts. Clones were read by immunoSEQ multiplex PCR, and TCRdb kept only the in-frame ones, dropping some. V and J calls plus clone size are reproduced from that table; the DNA served to infer D and trimming. The table lists about 69,000 clones, roughly 89% of them singletons, with roughly 5% in the top ten. The TCR originated in a woman between 45 and 60 years old with active COVID-19. The sequencing input was peripheral blood.

The CDR3 loop reads CAWSVGTSGLGQFF. In DNA, the CDR3 is TGTGCCTGGAGTGTAGGGACTAGCGGCCTAGGGCAGTTCTTC. The chain links TRBV30 to TRBJ2-1; 11 bases match TRBD2. V gave up 0 bases and J gave up 12 bases; unmatched junction bases: 7. The CDR3 spans 14 residues. Germline loops: CDR1 GTSNPN, CDR2 SVGIG (reference sequence). Filled out from reference TRBV30 and TRBJ2-1, the complete variable domain reads SQTIHQWPATLVQPVGSPLSLECTVEGTSNPNLYWYRQAAGRGLQLLFYSVGIGQISSEVPQNLSASRPQDRQFILSSKKLLLSDSGFYLCAWSVGTSGLGQFFGPGTRLTVL.